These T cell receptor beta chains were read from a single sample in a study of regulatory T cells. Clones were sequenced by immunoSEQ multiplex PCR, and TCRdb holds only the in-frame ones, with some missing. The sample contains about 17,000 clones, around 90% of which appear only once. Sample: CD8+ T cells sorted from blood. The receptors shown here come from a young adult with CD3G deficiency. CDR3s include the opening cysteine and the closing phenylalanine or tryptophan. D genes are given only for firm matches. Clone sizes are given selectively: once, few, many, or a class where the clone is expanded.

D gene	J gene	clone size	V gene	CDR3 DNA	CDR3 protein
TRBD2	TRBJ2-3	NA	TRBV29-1	TGCAGCGCGGGGACTAGCGGGGGATTGGGAGATACGCAGTATTTT	CSAGTSGGLGDTQYF
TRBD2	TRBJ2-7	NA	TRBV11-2	TGTGCCAGCAGCTTAGACCGGACTAGCGGGAGTTGGGCTTACGAGCAGTACTTC	CASSLDRTSGSWAYEQYF
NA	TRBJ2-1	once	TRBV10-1	TGCGCCAGCAGTGGGGGTACTGAGCAGTTCTTC	CASSGGTEQFF
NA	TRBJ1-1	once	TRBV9	TGTGCCAGCGGAACAGATTACGTGAACACTGAAGCTTTCTTT	CASGTDYVNTEAFF
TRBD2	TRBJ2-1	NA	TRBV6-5	TGTGCCAGCAGTAAACTAGCGGGGTCCTACAATGAGCAGTTCTTC	CASSKLAGSYNEQFF
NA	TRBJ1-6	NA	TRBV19	TGTGCCAGTAGTATCTGGGGAAATTCACCCCTCCACTTT	CASSIWGNSPLHF
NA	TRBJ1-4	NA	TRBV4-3	TGCGCCAGCAGCCAAGGAAGGGATATTAATGAAAAACTGTTTTTT	CASSQGRDINEKLFF
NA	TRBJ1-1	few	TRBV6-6	TGTGCCAGCAAACAGGGATCCACTGAAGCTTTCTTT	CASKQGSTEAFF
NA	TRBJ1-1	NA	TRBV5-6	TGTGCCAGCAGCTTGGAGAAGGGGGAGAACACTGAAGCTTTCTTT	CASSLEKGENTEAFF
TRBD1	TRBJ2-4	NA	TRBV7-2	TGTGCCAGCAGCTTAAAGACAGGGGGGATGGACATTCAGTACTTC	CASSLKTGGMDIQYF
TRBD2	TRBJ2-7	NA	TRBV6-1	TGTGCCAGCAGTGAAGTGGGGGAGGGCTACGAGCAGTACTTC	CASSEVGEGYEQYF
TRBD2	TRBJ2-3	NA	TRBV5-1	TGCGCCAGCAGCTTGGATCCACCGGGACTAGCGGGAGGGCCTGGTGACACAGATACGCAGTATTTT	CASSLDPPGLAGGPGDTDTQYF
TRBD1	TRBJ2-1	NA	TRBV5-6	TGTGCCAGCAGTAACACGGGACAGGCTACCTACAATGAGCAGTTCTTC	CASSNTGQATYNEQFF
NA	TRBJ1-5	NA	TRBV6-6	TGTGCCAGCAGTTACTCAGGGGAATATCAGCCCCAGCATTTT	CASSYSGEYQPQHF
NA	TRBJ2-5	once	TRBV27	TGTGCCAGCACCTCGCTCGGCGGGGTCCAAGAGACCCAGTACTTC	CASTSLGGVQETQYF
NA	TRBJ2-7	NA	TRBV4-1	TGCGCCAGCAGCTCCCGACAGGTCTCCCCCTACGAGCAGTACTTC	CASSSRQVSPYEQYF
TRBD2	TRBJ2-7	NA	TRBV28	TGTGCCAGCAAGATTAGCGGGAGTGGTTCCCACGAGCAGTACTTC	CASKISGSGSHEQYF
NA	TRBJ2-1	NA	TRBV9	TGTGCCAGCAGCGTAGCAGGGCGGGGGCTCTACAATGAGCAGTTCTTC	CASSVAGRGLYNEQFF
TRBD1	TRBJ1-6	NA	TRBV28	TGTGCCAGCAGCCATGGACAGGGCAATTCACCCCTCCACTTT	CASSHGQGNSPLHF
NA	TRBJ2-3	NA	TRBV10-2	TGCGCCAGCAGTGAGTCGGGCGGGGCAAGCACAGATACGCAGTATTTT	CASSESGGASTDTQYF
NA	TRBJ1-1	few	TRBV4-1	TGCGCCAGCAGCCAAGTCCAGGGGACTGAAGCTTTCTTT	CASSQVQGTEAFF
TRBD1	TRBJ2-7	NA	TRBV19	TGTGCCAGTAGTATGGAGAGGGGGCGCTCCTACGAGCAGTACTTC	CASSMERGRSYEQYF
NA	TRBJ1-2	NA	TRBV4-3	TGCGCCAGCAGCCAGGGAACAGGGCTATGGGGCTACACCTTC	CASSQGTGLWGYTF
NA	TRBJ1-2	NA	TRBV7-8	TGTGCCAGCGGCCCCGACTTGGGCTATGGCTACACCTTC	CASGPDLGYGYTF